Detailed here is one TCR beta chain. The data were obtained in a study of T cell changes during pregnancy in multiple sclerosis. The ends were cut back, 3 bases at V and 0 bases at J, with 9 bases in the middle. The CDR3 has 15 amino acids. From germline, CDR1 is SEHNR and CDR2 FQNEAQ (reference sequence). Clones were sequenced by immunoSEQ multiplex PCR, and TCRdb holds only the in-frame ones, with some missing. The sample consists of about 130,000 clones, 96% of them appearing once. The receptor comes from a female donor with multiple sclerosis, enrolled in a pregnancy study. This chain joins TRBV7-9 and TRBJ1-5, with D unclear. The specimen was peripheral blood, collected after pregnancy. CDR3 coding DNA: TGTGCCAGCAGCTTCGGTCGGGATAGCAATCAGCCCCAGCATTTT. Translating gives CASSFGRDSNQPQHF.